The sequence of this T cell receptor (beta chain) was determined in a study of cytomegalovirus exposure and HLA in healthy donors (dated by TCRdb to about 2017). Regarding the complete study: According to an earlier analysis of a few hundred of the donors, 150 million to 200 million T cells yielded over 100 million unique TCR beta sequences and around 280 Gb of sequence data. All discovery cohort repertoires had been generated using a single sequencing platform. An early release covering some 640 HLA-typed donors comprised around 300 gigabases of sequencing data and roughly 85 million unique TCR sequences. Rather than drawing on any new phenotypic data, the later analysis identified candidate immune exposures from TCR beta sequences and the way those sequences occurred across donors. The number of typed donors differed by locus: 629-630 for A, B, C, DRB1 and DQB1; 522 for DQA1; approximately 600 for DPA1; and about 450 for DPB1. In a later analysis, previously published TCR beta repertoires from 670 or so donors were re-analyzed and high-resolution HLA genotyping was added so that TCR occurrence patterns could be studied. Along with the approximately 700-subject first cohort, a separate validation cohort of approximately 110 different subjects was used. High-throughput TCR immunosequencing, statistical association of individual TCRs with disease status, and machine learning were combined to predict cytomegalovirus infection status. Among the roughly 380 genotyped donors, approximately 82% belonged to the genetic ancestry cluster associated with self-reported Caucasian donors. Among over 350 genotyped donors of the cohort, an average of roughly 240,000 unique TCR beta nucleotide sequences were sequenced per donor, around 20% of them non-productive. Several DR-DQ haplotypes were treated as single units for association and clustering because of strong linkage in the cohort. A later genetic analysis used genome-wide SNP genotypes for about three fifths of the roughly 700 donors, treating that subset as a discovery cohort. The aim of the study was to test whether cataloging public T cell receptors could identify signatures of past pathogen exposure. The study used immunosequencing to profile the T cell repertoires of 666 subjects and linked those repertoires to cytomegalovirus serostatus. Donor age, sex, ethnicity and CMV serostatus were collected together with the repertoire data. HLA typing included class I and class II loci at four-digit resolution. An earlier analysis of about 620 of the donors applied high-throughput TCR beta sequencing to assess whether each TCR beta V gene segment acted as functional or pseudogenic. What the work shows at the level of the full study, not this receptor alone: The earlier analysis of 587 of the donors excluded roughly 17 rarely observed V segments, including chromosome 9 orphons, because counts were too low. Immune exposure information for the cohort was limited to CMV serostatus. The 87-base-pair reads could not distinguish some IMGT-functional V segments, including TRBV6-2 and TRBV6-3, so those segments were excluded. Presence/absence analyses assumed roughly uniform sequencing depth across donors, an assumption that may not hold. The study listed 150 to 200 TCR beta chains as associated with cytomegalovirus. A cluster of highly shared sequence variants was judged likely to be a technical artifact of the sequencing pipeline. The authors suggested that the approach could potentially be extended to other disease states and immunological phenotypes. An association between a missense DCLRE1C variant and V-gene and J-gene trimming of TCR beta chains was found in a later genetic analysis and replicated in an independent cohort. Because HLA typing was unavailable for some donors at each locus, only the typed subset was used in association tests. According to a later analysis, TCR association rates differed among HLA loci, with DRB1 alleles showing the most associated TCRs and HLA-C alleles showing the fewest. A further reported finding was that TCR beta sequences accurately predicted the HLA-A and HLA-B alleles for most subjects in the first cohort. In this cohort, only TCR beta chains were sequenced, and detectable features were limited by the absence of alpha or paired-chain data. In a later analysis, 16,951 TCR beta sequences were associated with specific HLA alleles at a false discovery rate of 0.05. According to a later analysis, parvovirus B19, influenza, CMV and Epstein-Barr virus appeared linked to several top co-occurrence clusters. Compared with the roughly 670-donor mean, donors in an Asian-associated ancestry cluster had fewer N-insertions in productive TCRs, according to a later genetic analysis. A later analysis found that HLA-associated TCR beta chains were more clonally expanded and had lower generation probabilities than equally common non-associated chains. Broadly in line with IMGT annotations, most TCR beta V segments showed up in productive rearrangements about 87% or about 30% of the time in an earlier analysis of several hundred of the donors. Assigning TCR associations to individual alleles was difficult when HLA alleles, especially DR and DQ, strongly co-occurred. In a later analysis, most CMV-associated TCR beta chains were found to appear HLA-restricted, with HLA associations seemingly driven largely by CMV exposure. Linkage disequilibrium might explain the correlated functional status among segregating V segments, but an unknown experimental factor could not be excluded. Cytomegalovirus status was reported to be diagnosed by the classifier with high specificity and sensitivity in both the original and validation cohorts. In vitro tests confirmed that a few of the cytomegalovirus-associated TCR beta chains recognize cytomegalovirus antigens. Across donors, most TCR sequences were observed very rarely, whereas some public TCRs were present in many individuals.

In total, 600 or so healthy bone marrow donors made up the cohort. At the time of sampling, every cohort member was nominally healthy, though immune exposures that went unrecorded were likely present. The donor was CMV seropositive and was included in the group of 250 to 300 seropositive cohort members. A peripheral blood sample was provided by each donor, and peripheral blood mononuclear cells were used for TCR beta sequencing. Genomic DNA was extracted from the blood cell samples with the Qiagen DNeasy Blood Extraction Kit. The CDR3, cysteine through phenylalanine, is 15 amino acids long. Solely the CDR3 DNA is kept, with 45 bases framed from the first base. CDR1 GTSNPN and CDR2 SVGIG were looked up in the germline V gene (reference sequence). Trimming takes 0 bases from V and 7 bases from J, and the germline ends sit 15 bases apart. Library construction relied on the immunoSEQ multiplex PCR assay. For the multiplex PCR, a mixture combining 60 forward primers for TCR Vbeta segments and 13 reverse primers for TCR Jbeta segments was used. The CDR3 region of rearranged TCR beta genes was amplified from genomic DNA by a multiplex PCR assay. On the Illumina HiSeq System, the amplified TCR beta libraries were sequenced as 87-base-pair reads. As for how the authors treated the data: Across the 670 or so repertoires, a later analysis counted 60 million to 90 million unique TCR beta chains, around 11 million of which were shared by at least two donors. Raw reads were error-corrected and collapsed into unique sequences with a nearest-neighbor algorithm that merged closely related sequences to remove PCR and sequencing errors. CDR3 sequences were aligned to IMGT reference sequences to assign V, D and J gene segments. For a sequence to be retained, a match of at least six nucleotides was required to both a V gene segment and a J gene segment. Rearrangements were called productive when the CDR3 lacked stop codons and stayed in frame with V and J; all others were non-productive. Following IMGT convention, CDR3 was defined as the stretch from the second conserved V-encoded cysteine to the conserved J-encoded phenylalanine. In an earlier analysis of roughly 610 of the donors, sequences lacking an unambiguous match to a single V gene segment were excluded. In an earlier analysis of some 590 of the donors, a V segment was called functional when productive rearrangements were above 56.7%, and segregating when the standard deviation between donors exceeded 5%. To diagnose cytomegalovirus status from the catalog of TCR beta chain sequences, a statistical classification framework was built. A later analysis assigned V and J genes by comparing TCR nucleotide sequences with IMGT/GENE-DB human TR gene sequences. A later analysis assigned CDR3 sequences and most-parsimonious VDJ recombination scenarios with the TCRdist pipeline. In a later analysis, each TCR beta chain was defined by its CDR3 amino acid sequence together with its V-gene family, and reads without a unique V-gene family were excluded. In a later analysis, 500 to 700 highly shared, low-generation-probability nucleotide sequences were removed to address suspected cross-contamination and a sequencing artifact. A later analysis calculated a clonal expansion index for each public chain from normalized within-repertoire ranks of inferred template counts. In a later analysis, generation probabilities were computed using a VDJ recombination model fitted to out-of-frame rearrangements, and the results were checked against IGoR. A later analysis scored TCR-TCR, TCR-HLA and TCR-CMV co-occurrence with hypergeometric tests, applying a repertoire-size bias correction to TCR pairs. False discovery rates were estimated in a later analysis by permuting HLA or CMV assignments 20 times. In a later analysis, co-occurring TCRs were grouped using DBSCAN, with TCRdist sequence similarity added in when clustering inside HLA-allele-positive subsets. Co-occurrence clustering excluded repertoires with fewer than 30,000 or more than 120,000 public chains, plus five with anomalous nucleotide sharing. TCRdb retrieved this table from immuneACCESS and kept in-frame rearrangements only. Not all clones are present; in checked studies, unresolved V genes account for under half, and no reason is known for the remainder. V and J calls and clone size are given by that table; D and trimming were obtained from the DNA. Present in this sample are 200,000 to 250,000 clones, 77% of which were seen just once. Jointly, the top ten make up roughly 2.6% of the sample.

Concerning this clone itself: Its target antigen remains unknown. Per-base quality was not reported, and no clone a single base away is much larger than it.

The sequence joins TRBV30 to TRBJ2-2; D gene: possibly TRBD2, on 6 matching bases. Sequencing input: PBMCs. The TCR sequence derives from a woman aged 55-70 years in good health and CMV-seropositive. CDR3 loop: CAWSVFGRYDGELFF. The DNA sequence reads TGTGCCTGGAGTGTATTCGGGAGATATGACGGGGAGCTGTTTTTT.